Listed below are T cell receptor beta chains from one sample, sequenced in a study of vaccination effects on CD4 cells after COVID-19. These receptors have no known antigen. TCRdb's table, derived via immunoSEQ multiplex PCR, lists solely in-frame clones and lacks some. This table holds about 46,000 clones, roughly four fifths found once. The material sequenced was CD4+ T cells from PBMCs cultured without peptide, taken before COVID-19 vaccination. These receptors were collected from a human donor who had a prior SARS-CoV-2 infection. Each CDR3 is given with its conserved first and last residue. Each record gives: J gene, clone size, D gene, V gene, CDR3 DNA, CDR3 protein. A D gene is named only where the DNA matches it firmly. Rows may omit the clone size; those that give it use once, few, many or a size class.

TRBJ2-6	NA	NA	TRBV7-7	TGTGCTAGCAGCTATCTGCTTGAGAGGTCTGGGGCCAACGTCCTGACTTTC	CASSYLLERSGANVLTF
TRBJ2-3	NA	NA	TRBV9	TGTGCCAGCAGCGTAGATCTGAGCCCTAGAAATACGCAGTATTTT	CASSVDLSPRNTQYF
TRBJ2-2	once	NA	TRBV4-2	TGTGCCAGCAGCCAAGGCGGGCCAACCGGGGAGCTGTTTTTT	CASSQGGPTGELFF
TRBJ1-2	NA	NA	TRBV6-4	TGTGCCAGCAGTGTGTTCCGGAGTAACTATGGCTACACCTTC	CASSVFRSNYGYTF
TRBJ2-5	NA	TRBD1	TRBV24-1	TGTGCCACCAGTGAATCCGGGACAGGGGACGAGACCCAGTACTTC	CATSESGTGDETQYF
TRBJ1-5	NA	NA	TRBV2	TGTGCCAGCAGGAGGGGTGAGGATCAGCCCCAGCATTTT	CASRRGEDQPQHF
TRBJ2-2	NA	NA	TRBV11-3	TGTGCCAGCAGCTTAACTTTGACAGTCAGAAACACCGGGGAGCTGTTTTTT	CASSLTLTVRNTGELFF
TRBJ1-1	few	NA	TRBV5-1	TGCGCCAGCAGCTTAAACACTGAAGCTTTCTTT	CASSLNTEAFF
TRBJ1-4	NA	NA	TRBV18	TGTGCCAGCTCACCTCCAGGGTTCGGGGATGAAAAACTGTTTTTT	CASSPPGFGDEKLFF
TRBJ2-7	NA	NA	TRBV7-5	TGTGCCAGAAGCTTACTCGGCGCGGGAGGTCTCTACGAGCAGTACTTC	CARSLLGAGGLYEQYF
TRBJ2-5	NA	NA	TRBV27	TGTGCCAGCAGTTTACGGGTCCAAGAGACCCAGTACTTC	CASSLRVQETQYF
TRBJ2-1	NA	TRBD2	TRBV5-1	TGCGCCAGCAGCTCCCCGGGGGGGGACTACAATGAGCAGTTCTTC	CASSSPGGDYNEQFF
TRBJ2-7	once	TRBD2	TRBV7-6	TGTGCCAGCAGCTTAGATCCAGCGGGGGGTGACGAGCAGTACTTC	CASSLDPAGGDEQYF
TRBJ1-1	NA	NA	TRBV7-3	TGTGCCAGCAGCTTAGGGGGGGACACTGAAGCTTTCTTT	CASSLGGDTEAFF
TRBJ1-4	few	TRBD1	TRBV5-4	TGTGCCAGCAGCTTGGGACCCCGACAGGGGGACCGTGCTAATGAAAAACTGTTTTTT	CASSLGPRQGDRANEKLFF
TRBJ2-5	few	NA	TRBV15	TGTGCCACCAGCAGGACGGGGCGGTTTGGGGGCGAAATGGAGACCCAGTACTTC	CATSRTGRFGGEMETQYF
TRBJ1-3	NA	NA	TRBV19	TGTGCCAGTAGTCCTTCGGGGTCGAGGGGAAACACCATATATTTT	CASSPSGSRGNTIYF
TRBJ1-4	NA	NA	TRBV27	TGTGCCAGCAGTTTATCGTGGCAGGCTAATGAAAAACTGTTTTTT	CASSLSWQANEKLFF
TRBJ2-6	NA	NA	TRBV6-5	TGTGCCAGCGGTAGGACCTCTGGGGCCAACGTCCTGACTTTC	CASGRTSGANVLTF
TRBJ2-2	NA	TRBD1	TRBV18	TGTGCCAGCTCACCCCGGGACAGGGGGTCGGCGAACGGGGAGCTGTTTTTT	CASSPRDRGSANGELFF
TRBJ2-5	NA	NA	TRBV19	TGTGCCAGTAGTATAGGTAGTGGTGAGACCCAGTACTTC	CASSIGSGETQYF
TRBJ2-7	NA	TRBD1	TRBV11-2	TGTGCCAGCAGCTTAGGGGAGGACAGGGCATGGTACGAGCAGTACTTC	CASSLGEDRAWYEQYF
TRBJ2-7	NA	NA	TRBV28	TGTGCCAGCAGTTTGCGAGGGCTGCGGTCCGGGGAGCAGTACTTC	CASSLRGLRSGEQYF
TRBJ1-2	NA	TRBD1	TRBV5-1	TGCGCCAGCAGCTTGGTGGGCCTCGGGACAGGGGATGACTATGGCTACACCTTC	CASSLVGLGTGDDYGYTF
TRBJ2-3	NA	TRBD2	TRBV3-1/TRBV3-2	TGTGCCAGCAGCCCCTCAAAAGTTGGCGGGGGGGCATTAGATACGCAGTATTTT	CASSPSKVGGGALDTQYF
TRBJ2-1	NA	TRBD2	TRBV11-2	TGTGCCAGCAGCGTCACTAGCGGGAGGACCGTCGGTGAGCAGTTCTTC	CASSVTSGRTVGEQFF
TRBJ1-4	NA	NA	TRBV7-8	TGTGCCAGCAGCCCCGGGGGGCTTCAGAGCGAAAAACTGTTTTTT	CASSPGGLQSEKLFF
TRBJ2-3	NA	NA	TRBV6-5	TGTGCCAGCAGGGACCCTTCGGATACGCAGTATTTT	CASRDPSDTQYF
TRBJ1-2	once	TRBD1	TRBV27	TGTGCCAGCAGTTCCAACAGGGGGCGCGGCTACACCTTC	CASSSNRGRGYTF
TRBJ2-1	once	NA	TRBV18	TGTGCCAGCTCACCACCGAGCCTAAGGTACAATGAGCAGTTCTTC	CASSPPSLRYNEQFF
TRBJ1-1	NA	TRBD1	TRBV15	TGTGCCACCAGCAGACGACAGGGGTCTGAAGCTTTCTTT	CATSRRQGSEAFF
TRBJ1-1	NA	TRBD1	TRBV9	TGTGCCAGCAGCGTCGCCGGGACAGGGGATCGGGCTTTCTTT	CASSVAGTGDRAFF
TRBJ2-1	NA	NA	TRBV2	TGTGCCAGCCACCCCGGGACCTACAATGAGCAGTTCTTC	CASHPGTYNEQFF
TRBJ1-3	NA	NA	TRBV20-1	TGCAGTGCTAGTTTTCGAGCCACTGGAAACACCATATATTTT	CSASFRATGNTIYF
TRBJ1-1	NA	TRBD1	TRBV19	TGTGCCAGTAGTGAACGACAGGGTGGCATCACTGAAGCTTTCTTT	CASSERQGGITEAFF
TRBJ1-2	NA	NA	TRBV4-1	TGCGCCAGCAGCCAAGTGGCGGGGGCGTTTGGCTACACCTTC	CASSQVAGAFGYTF
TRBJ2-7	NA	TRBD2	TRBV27	TGTGCCAGCCGACATACCTCGAGCGGGAGAGGATACGAGCAGTACTTC	CASRHTSSGRGYEQYF
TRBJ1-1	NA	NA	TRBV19	TGTGCCAGTAGTATAGGCAGGGCCTTTGATGAAGCTTTCTTT	CASSIGRAFDEAFF
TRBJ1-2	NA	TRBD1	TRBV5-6	TGTGCCAGCAGCTTGAGGTTGTACAGGGGGAAAAAAGATGGCTACACCTTC	CASSLRLYRGKKDGYTF
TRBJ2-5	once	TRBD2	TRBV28	TGTGCCAGCAGCCGTCCCCCGGGGTCAGCGGGGGAGACCCAGTACTTC	CASSRPPGSAGETQYF
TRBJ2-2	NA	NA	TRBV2	TGTGCCAGCAGCATATCCGGGGGTAACACCGGGGAGCTGTTTTTT	CASSISGGNTGELFF
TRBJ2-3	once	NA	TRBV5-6	TGTGCCAGCAGCTTGAGATTCGGGCCGCGGGTGGGGACAGATACGCAGTATTTT	CASSLRFGPRVGTDTQYF
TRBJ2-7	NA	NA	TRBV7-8	TGTGCCAGCAGCCCCGGATGGACTGAGCAGTACTTC	CASSPGWTEQYF
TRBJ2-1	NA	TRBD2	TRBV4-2	TGTGCCAGCAGCCAAGCGGGGACTAGCGGGGTAACCTACAATGAGCAGTTCTTC	CASSQAGTSGVTYNEQFF
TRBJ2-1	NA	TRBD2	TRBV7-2	TGTGCCAGCAGCTGGTCTAGCGGGAGCGGGGCAAATGAGCAGTTCTTC	CASSWSSGSGANEQFF
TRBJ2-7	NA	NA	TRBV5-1	TGCGCCAGCAGCCCCAACCAAGGGTACGAGCAGTACTTC	CASSPNQGYEQYF
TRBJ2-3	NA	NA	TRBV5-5	TGTGCCAGCAGCTTGGCCCGCGGCTACGATACGCAGTATTTT	CASSLARGYDTQYF